This T cell receptor beta chain was identified in a study of early T cells in non-severe SARS-CoV-2 infection. About the study: Unsorted whole-blood RNA was sequenced in bulk, leaving chains unpaired.

The V and J ends lost 4 bases and 6 bases respectively, with 13 bases between them. CDR1 is LGHNA and CDR2 is YSLEER in the germline V gene. The CDR3 contains 13 residues. TCRdb reprocessed the 5' RACE reads via MiXCR and lists one record per CDR3 protein. The sample records approximately 69,000 distinct CDR3 sequences, approximately 10% being singletons. The chain has TRBV4-3 and TRBJ2-7; unclear D gene. The sample taken for sequencing was whole blood. The clonotype comes from an adult who was a healthcare worker with PCR-confirmed SARS-CoV-2 infection or an uninfected control (not recorded which). CDR3 nucleotide sequence: TGCGCCAGCAGCCCCCGGCCTCAGAGCGAGCAGTACTTC. Its translation is CASSPRPQSEQYF.